Listed below are T cell receptor beta chains from one sample, sequenced in a study of T-cell reconstitution after alpha-beta-depleted transplantation in children. TCRdb analysed the PCR reads with MiXCR anew, one entry per CDR3 protein. The data contain about 210,000 distinct CDR3 sequences, more than 15% of them singletons. Sequencing used PBMCs, mostly from graft donor cells, obtained 360 days after TCRalphabeta/CD19-depleted stem cell transplant. Every receptor here comes from a male patient under 10 years old who had a stem cell transplant for acute lymphoblastic leukemia, so the T cells may come from the graft donor. CDR3s include the opening cysteine and the closing phenylalanine or tryptophan. The D gene is left open where the match is weak. Only part of the rows carry a size: once, few, many, or a class if the clone is expanded.

V gene	clone size	D gene	J gene	CDR3 protein	CDR3 DNA
TRBV10-3	many	TRBD1	TRBJ2-3	CASSDRVVTDTQYF	TGTGCCAGTTCGGACAGGGTTGTCACAGATACGCAGTATTTT
TRBV27	-	-	TRBJ2-3	CASSALQGDTQYF	TGTGCCAGCAGTGCGCTACAGGGAGATACGCAGTATTTT
TRBV27	-	-	TRBJ2-3	CASSAVGLTDTQYF	TGTGCCAGCAGCGCTGTGGGATTGACAGATACGCAGTATTTT
TRBV11-2	few	-	TRBJ2-1	CASRKGARDEQFF	TGTGCCAGCAGAAAAGGGGCTAGGGATGAGCAGTTCTTC
TRBV5-1	few	-	TRBJ2-1	CASSLDGGTYNEQFF	TGCGCCAGCAGCTTGGACGGGGGCACCTACAATGAGCAGTTCTTC
TRBV5-5	-	-	TRBJ1-1	CASSPSMRPQGTEAFF	TGTGCCAGCAGCCCCTCCATGAGGCCCCAGGGCACTGAAGCTTTCTTT
TRBV29-1	many	TRBD2	TRBJ2-1	CSVEDPDARGLAGGRNSYNEQFF	TGCAGCGTTGAAGATCCTGATGCCCGAGGACTAGCGGGAGGCCGTAACTCCTACAATGAGCAGTTCTTC
TRBV11-2	-	-	TRBJ2-7	CASSTDGTWVEEQYF	TGTGCCAGCAGCACGGACGGGACTTGGGTTGAGGAGCAGTACTTC
TRBV15	few	-	TRBJ1-6	CATSPGHSPLHF	TGTGCCACCTCCCCTGGGCATTCACCCCTCCACTTT
TRBV4-1	few	-	TRBJ2-1	CASSQDFVSYNEQFF	TGCGCCAGCAGCCAAGATTTCGTTTCCTACAATGAGCAGTTCTTC
TRBV4-2	many	TRBD2	TRBJ2-3	CASSQDLAGATDTQYF	TGTGCCAGCAGCCAAGATCTAGCGGGGGCAACAGATACGCAGTATTTT
TRBV2	-	TRBD1	TRBJ2-3	CAITGGSGDTQYF	TGTGCCATCACAGGGGGCTCTGGGGATACGCAGTATTTT
TRBV20-1	few	-	TRBJ2-7	CSARRRDKRDYEQYF	TGCAGTGCTAGACGGCGGGACAAAAGAGACTACGAGCAGTACTTC
TRBV11-2	few	TRBD2	TRBJ2-3	CASSLVFSGDVSTDTQYF	TGTGCCAGCAGCTTAGTTTTTAGCGGGGACGTTAGCACAGATACGCAGTATTTT
TRBV20-1	few	-	TRBJ2-7	CSARSPRDRTYEQYF	TGCAGTGCTAGATCCCCCCGCGACAGGACCTACGAGCAGTACTTC
TRBV6-6	few	-	TRBJ2-2	CASSYGDRMGGTGELFF	TGTGCCAGCAGCTACGGGGACAGAATGGGAGGTACCGGGGAGCTGTTTTTT
TRBV5-1	few	-	TRBJ1-1	CASSWEGNTEAFF	TGCGCCAGCAGCTGGGAAGGGAACACTGAAGCTTTCTTT
TRBV11-2	many	-	TRBJ1-2	CASSLGGNYGYTF	TGTGCCAGCAGCTTAGGGGGAAACTATGGCTACACCTTC
TRBV12-3/TRBV12-4	-	-	TRBJ1-4	CASRNRAGNEKLFF	TGTGCCAGCAGAAACAGGGCAGGGAATGAAAAACTGTTTTTT
TRBV5-6	-	TRBD1	TRBJ2-7	CASGRDRGYYEQYF	TGTGCCAGCGGGAGGGACAGGGGGTACTACGAGCAGTACTTC
TRBV5-1	few	-	TRBJ2-3	CASSLLTGPGLRDTQYF	TGCGCCAGCAGCTTGCTAACGGGGCCAGGGCTAAGAGATACGCAGTATTTT
TRBV13	-	-	TRBJ2-2	CASSLVKGPANTGELFF	TGTGCCAGCAGCTTAGTTAAGGGGCCCGCGAACACCGGGGAGCTGTTTTTT
TRBV10-3	few	-	TRBJ1-6	CAISNRDYNSPLHF	TGTGCCATCAGTAACAGGGACTATAATTCACCCCTCCACTTT
TRBV20-1	few	TRBD2	TRBJ2-5	CSAPSGVGQETQYF	TGCAGTGCTCCTAGCGGGGTGGGTCAAGAGACCCAGTACTTC
TRBV6-1	once	-	TRBJ2-1	CASRILNSAKNNEQFF	TGTGCCAGCAGGATCTTAAATAGCGCAAAAAACAATGAGCAGTTCTTC
TRBV29-1	many	-	TRBJ2-3	CSVRLITDTQYF	TGCAGCGTCAGACTTATCACAGATACGCAGTATTTT
TRBV6-2/TRBV6-3	-	-	TRBJ2-4	CASSYGGSTAKNIQYF	TGTGCCAGCAGTTATGGTGGGTCGACAGCCAAAAACATTCAGTACTTC
TRBV5-1	-	-	TRBJ2-3	CASRSRGDVLSESTDTQYF	TGCGCCAGCAGATCGAGGGGCGATGTTCTGAGCGAAAGCACAGATACGCAGTATTTT